This note documents a single T cell receptor (beta chain) sequence. This sample is part of a study of blood T cells in healthy people across ages. The CDR3 is 16 residues long. Trimming shortened V by 5 bases and J by 0 bases, and 14 bases separated the two germline ends. Germline values: CDR1 MNHEY, CDR2 SVGEGT. The study recruited healthy Caucasian donors from Russia who were aged about 6 to 95. The use of a sample-barcoded 5' primer and a J-beta primer mix characterized a second PCR of roughly 6 to 11 cycles. Via MiXCR, TCRdb re-called the 5' RACE reads, giving one row per CDR3 protein. The sample carries roughly 2 million distinct CDR3 sequences, about 50% recorded once.

The sequencing sample was made of blood. The source is a woman aged 40 to 55 in good health. The V gene is TRBV6-2 or TRBV6-3, the J gene TRBJ2-4; D is possibly TRBD1 (6 bases). The CDR3 reads CASSQGQRGAKNIQYF. CDR3 DNA sequence: TGTGCCAGCAGTCAAGGACAGCGAGGAGCCAAAAACATTCAGTACTTC.